A single sample gave rise to the 29 T cell receptor beta chains below, sequenced in a study of blood T cell repertoires in COVID-19. Produced via immunoSEQ multiplex PCR; TCRdb's table is partial and in-frame only. The table has more than 90,000 clones, roughly 82% seen once. The sample was peripheral blood. The receptors were sampled from a man at least 80 years old with acute or convalescent COVID-19.

The rearrangement joins TRBV30 to TRBJ1-1; D perhaps matches TRBD1 (5 bases). The germline gives CDR1 GTSNPN, CDR2 SVGIG (reference sequence). The CDR3 runs to 13 residues. The ends were cut back, 5 bases at V and 1 base at J, with 11 bases in the middle. CDR3 amino acids: CAWAWGGNTEAFF. CDR3 DNA: TGTGCCTGGGCTTGGGGGGGGAACACTGAAGCTTTCTTT.

The chain uses TRBV9 and TRBJ2-3; 14 bases fit TRBD2. From germline, CDR1 is SGDLS and CDR2 YYNGEE. The V and J ends lost 3 bases and 3 bases, in that order; junction bases with no gene match: 12. The CDR3 has 19 residues. The chain's CDR3 is CASSALTSGGAGKTDTQYF. CDR3 DNA sequence: TGTGCCAGCAGCGCCTTGACTAGCGGGGGGGCCGGGAAGACAGATACGCAGTATTTT. Looking up the rest from reference TRBV9 and TRBJ2-3 gives the full variable domain: DSGVTQTPKHLITATGQRVTLRCSPRSGDLSVYWYQQSLDQGLQFLIQYYNGEERAKGNILERFSAQQFPDLHSELNLSSLELGDSALYFCASSALTSGGAGKTDTQYFGPGTRLTVL.

The chain is built from TRBV3-1 (or the pseudogene TRBV3-2) and TRBJ1-2; 8 positions agree with TRBD1. The CDR3 sequence is 13 residues long. With V trimmed by 1 base and J by 8 bases, 3 bases remained unmatched. CDR1 is LGHDT, CDR2 YNNKEL, per germline (reference sequence). The CDR3 is CASSQGTGFGYTF. Here the CDR3 DNA reads TGTGCCAGCAGCCAAGGGACAGGGTTCGGCTACACCTTC.

The chain joins TRBV7-2 to TRBJ2-4, with D possibly TRBD2 on 5 matching bases. This CDR3 is 15 amino acids long. Germline CDR1 SGHTA, CDR2 FQGNSA. Trimming pared 5 bases from V and 5 bases from J, leaving 16 bases between. CDR3 loop: CASSLTRAVQNIQYF. CDR3 nucleotide sequence: TGTGCCAGCAGCCTGACCCGAGCGGTTCAAAACATTCAGTACTTC.

The rearrangement joins TRBV5-1 to TRBJ2-2; D may be TRBD2 (6 bases). Germline CDR1 is SGHRS and CDR2 is YFSETQ. This CDR3 has 14 residues. Trimming cost V 0 bases and J 4 bases, with 7 bases left between them. The CDR3 is CASSLAGGTGELFF. CDR3 nucleotide sequence: TGCGCCAGCAGCTTGGCCGGGGGCACCGGGGAGCTGTTTTTT.

V is TRBV2 and J is TRBJ2-7; 11 nucleotides line up with TRBD2. Trimming cost V 6 bases and J 1 base; bases outside gene matches: 2. The CDR3 has 14 residues. Looked up from germline, CDR1 is SNHLY and CDR2 is FYNNEI. CDR3 sequence: CASSGTSGSYEQYF. As DNA, the CDR3 is TGTGCCAGCAGCGGGACTAGCGGTTCCTACGAGCAGTACTTC.

The gene calls are TRBV28 and TRBJ1-2, with 7 bases matching TRBD1. V gave up 3 bases and J gave up 6 bases; unmatched junction bases: 10. This CDR3 spans 15 amino acids. Per germline, CDR1 MDHEN and CDR2 SYDVKM. CDR3 bases: TGTGCCAGCAGTTTCCCTGACAGGGCGAGGAATGGCTACACCTTC. This codes for CASSFPDRARNGYTF.

The chain has TRBV24-1 and TRBJ2-7; 8 bases agree with TRBD1. Germline V gene lookup returns CDR1 KGHDR and CDR2 SFDVKD. CDR3 length equals 13 residues. The J segment lost 3 bases and the V segment lost 9 bases, leaving 6 bases of the junction unmatched. The CDR3 DNA reads TGTGCCACCTTTGGGACAGGATTCTACGAGCAGTACTTC. Its protein is CATFGTGFYEQYF.

The sample holds a few counts of this clone. V is TRBV19 and J is TRBJ1-1, with a tentative D call TRBD1 (6 bases). The CDR3 is 14 residues long. CDR1 is LNHDA, CDR2 SQIVND, per germline (reference sequence). The V end lost 8 bases, the J end lost 5 bases, and 18 bases lay between the germline ends. This CDR3 is CASAAGALGTEAFF. CDR3 DNA sequence: TGTGCCAGTGCGGCAGGGGCCCTGGGGACTGAAGCTTTCTTT.

This chain connects TRBV2 to TRBJ1-6; no definite D call. Trimming removed 3 bases at V and 6 bases at J, with 9 bases between. The CDR3 sequence is 14 residues long. Per the germline V gene, CDR1 is SNHLY and CDR2 is FYNNEI. CDR3 loop: CASSEWAGNSPLHF. The CDR3 coding sequence is TGTGCCAGCAGTGAGTGGGCAGGTAATTCACCCCTCCACTTT.

This chain connects TRBV5-4 to TRBJ1-2, with a tentative D call TRBD1 (6 bases). The V end lost 5 bases, the J end lost 4 bases, and 27 bases lay between the germline ends. This CDR3 region has 18 residues. Germline loops: CDR1 SGHNT, CDR2 YYREEE (reference sequence). CDR3 amino acids: CASSDPETGGLEGYGYTF. The CDR3 coding sequence is TGTGCCAGCAGTGACCCCGAGACAGGCGGTCTCGAGGGCTATGGCTACACCTTC.

The rearrangement uses TRBV9 and TRBJ1-3; no reliable D call. The CDR3 loop spans 15 amino acids. Germline CDR1 reads SGDLS; CDR2 reads YYNGEE. V was clipped by 0 bases and J by 1 base, with 8 bases between them. The CDR3 nucleotides are TGTGCCAGCAGCGTAGGAGGAGGGTCTGGAAACACCATATATTTT. Amino acid sequence: CASSVGGGSGNTIYF. Together with reference TRBV9 and TRBJ1-3, the CDR3 gives the full variable domain: DSGVTQTPKHLITATGQRVTLRCSPRSGDLSVYWYQQSLDQGLQFLIQYYNGEERAKGNILERFSAQQFPDLHSELNLSSLELGDSALYFCASSVGGGSGNTIYFGEGSWLTVV.

The chain is built from TRBV29-1 and TRBJ2-3; 10 bases are shared with TRBD1. Germline V gene data show CDR1 as SQVTM and CDR2 as ANQGSEA. The CDR3 length is 15 residues. The trim removed 6 bases at V and 2 bases at J, leaving 8 bases unmatched. CDR3 region: CSVLRGTGDTDTQYF. The DNA of the CDR3 is TGCAGCGTCCTAAGGGGGACAGGGGACACAGATACGCAGTATTTT.

V is TRBV28 and J is TRBJ2-2; 9 positions agree with TRBD1. The germline V gene encodes CDR1 MDHEN and CDR2 SYDVKM. V dropped 6 bases and J dropped 4; count of bases not matched to a gene: 9. This CDR3 contains 16 residues. The CDR3 here is CASSSQGQGITGELFF. DNA for the CDR3: TGTGCCAGCAGCTCTCAGGGACAGGGCATCACCGGGGAGCTGTTTTTT. Full variable domain (rest looked up from reference TRBV28 and TRBJ2-2): DVKVTQSSRYLVKRTGEKVFLECVQDMDHENMFWYRQDPGLGLRLIYFSYDVKMKEKGDIPEGYSVSREKKERFSLILESASTNQTSMYLCASSSQGQGITGELFFGEGSRLTVL.

The chain recombines TRBV9 with TRBJ1-2; TRBD1 is a possible D gene (5 bases). V was pared by 0 bases and J by 7 bases, with 13 bases between. This CDR3 is built from 14 residues. Looked up from germline, CDR1 is SGDLS and CDR2 is YYNGEE. The DNA of the CDR3 is TGTGCCAGCAGCGTAGGGAAGGGGCCGGGTGGCTACACCTTC. Translation gives CASSVGKGPGGYTF.

This clone has a single count. The chain couples TRBV5-1 to TRBJ2-7, with D possibly being TRBD2 (5 bases). Germline assignment: CDR1 SGHRS and CDR2 YFSETQ. V shed 7 bases and J shed 5 bases, with 19 bases lying between them. The CDR3 has 14 amino acids. The CDR3 is CASGPGNPRDEQYF. In nucleotides, the CDR3 is TGCGCCAGCGGGCCCGGGAACCCCCGGGACGAGCAGTACTTC.

V and J are TRBV10-1 and TRBJ2-1; tentative D call: TRBD1 (6 bases). V lost 1 base to trimming and J lost 0 bases, with 10 bases between them. The germline V gene encodes CDR1 WNHNN and CDR2 SYGVQD (reference sequence). The CDR3 consists of 16 residues. CDR3 region: CASSEFGQPSYNEQFF. The DNA of the CDR3 is TGCGCCAGCAGTGAGTTCGGACAGCCCTCCTACAATGAGCAGTTCTTC.

The V and J genes are TRBV20-1 and TRBJ1-5, with D unclear. Germline V gene lookup returns CDR1 DFQATT and CDR2 SNEGSKA (reference sequence). V shed 3 bases and J shed 4 bases, with 10 bases lying between them. CDR3 length equals 13 residues. CDR3 coding DNA: TGCAGTGCTAGTGGGTCAGTAAATCAGCCCCAGCATTTT. Its protein product is CSASGSVNQPQHF.

V is TRBV9 and J is TRBJ1-3; the match to TRBD1 covers 7 bases. Germline V gives CDR1 SGDLS, CDR2 YYNGEE. This CDR3 comprises 14 residues. V lost 3 bases, J lost 8 bases, and 8 bases stayed unmatched. The CDR3 region is CASSEAGGRDTIYF. CDR3 coding DNA: TGTGCCAGCAGCGAGGCAGGGGGAAGGGACACCATATATTTT.

This sequence joins TRBV7-2 and TRBJ1-6; TRBD1 matches 8 bases. The CDR3 has 17 residues. The V gene end was trimmed by 2 bases and the J gene end by 9 bases; junction bases not matched to a gene: 12. Germline V gives CDR1 SGHTA, CDR2 FQGNSA. The DNA for the CDR3 is TGTGCCAGCAGCTTAACTACATTCCGGACAGGGTTTTCACCCCTCCACTTT. Translating it yields CASSLTTFRTGFSPLHF.

Only one count was recorded for this clone. The chain couples TRBV27 to TRBJ2-7; 8 nucleotides align to TRBD1. The germline V gene has CDR1 MNHEY and CDR2 SMNVEV (reference sequence). This CDR3 has 14 amino acids. Trimming removed 3 bases from V and 5 bases from J; junction bases left unmatched: 6. CDR3 sequence: CASSFSGGMNEQYF. DNA of the CDR3: TGTGCCAGCAGTTTTTCAGGGGGCATGAACGAGCAGTACTTC.

The gene calls are TRBV6-5 and TRBJ2-1, with a possible D match to TRBD1 (6 bases). The germline V and J ends were trimmed by 7 bases and 5 bases, with 18 bases remaining between them. This CDR3 is built from 15 residues. CDR1 is MNHEY and CDR2 is SVGAGI in the germline V gene. CDR3 coding DNA: TGTGCCAGCACCCTCCCGGCCAGGGGCAACAATGAGCAGTTCTTC. Its translation: CASTLPARGNNEQFF.

The V call is TRBV15, the J call TRBJ1-5; D possibly corresponds to TRBD1 (6 bases). The CDR3 covers 14 residues. The germline gives CDR1 LNHNV, CDR2 YYDKDF (reference sequence). Trimming cost V 8 bases and J 2 bases, with 13 bases left between them. CDR3 DNA: TGTGCCACCGAGTGGAAGGGGGGCAATCAGCCCCAGCATTTT. Its translation is CATEWKGGNQPQHF.

The rearrangement joins TRBV3-1 (or the pseudogene TRBV3-2) to TRBJ2-3, with 8 bases that match TRBD2. Trimming cost V 2 bases and J 0 bases; bases outside gene matches: 13. Germline V gives CDR1 LGHDT, CDR2 YNNKEL (reference sequence). The CDR3 runs 19 residues. The DNA of the CDR3 is TGTGCCAGCAGCCAAAGAGGGAGCGGGGGAGGGTCTAGCACAGATACGCAGTATTTT. This sequence encodes CASSQRGSGGGSSTDTQYF.

This chain connects TRBV19 to TRBJ2-3; 9 nucleotides agree with TRBD1. Looked up from germline, CDR1 is LNHDA and CDR2 is SQIVND (reference sequence). V dropped 6 bases and J dropped 4; count of bases not matched to a gene: 11. The CDR3 extends over 16 amino acids. Here the CDR3 DNA reads TGTGCCAGTAGCCGAGCCCGGGACAGGGTAGCAGATACGCAGTATTTT. As protein: CASSRARDRVADTQYF.

The CDR3 spells CASSIGPTEGNQPQHF. Here the CDR3 DNA reads TGTGCCAGTAGTATAGGACCGACGGAGGGCAATCAGCCCCAGCATTTT. The V and J genes are TRBV19 and TRBJ1-5; D ambiguous. The V end lost 1 base, the J end lost 2 bases, and 12 bases lay between the germline ends. Germline V lookup: CDR1 LNHDA, CDR2 SQIVND (reference sequence). This CDR3 contains 16 residues.

This clone was counted a single time. This chain joins TRBV6-5 and TRBJ1-1, with D possibly TRBD1 on 5 matching bases. Germline CDR1 reads MNHEY; CDR2 reads SVGAGI. This CDR3 has 14 residues. V was shortened by 6 bases and J by 5 bases, with 16 bases between the two germline ends. The chain's CDR3 is CASSRGAQHTEAFF. The CDR3 DNA is TGTGCCAGCAGCCGTGGGGCCCAACATACTGAAGCTTTCTTT.

The chain is built from TRBV20-1 and TRBJ1-6; D perhaps matches TRBD1 (6 bases). Germline V gene sequence: CDR1 DFQATT, CDR2 SNEGSKA (reference sequence). Trimming took 3 bases from V and 5 from J, leaving 17 bases between them. The CDR3 runs 16 residues. The CDR3 loop is CSASNPSRGNNSPLHF. The CDR3 DNA reads as TGCAGTGCTAGTAACCCGTCGAGGGGGAATAATTCACCCCTCCACTTT.

This chain links TRBV6-5 with TRBJ2-3; no reliable D call. Deletions cut 2 bases from V and 6 bases from J, with 6 bases between. Germline lookup yields CDR1 MNHEY and CDR2 SVGAGI. The CDR3 totals 12 residues. This CDR3 is CASSYNYDTQYF. The CDR3 DNA follows: TGTGCCAGCAGTTACAACTACGATACGCAGTATTTT.